A single sample is the source of the 29 T cell receptor beta chains below, sequenced in a study of blood T cell repertoires in COVID-19 (dated by TCRdb to the early 2020s). Library creation used the immunoSEQ multiplex PCR assay. TCRdb re-hosts the immuneACCESS table, in-frame sequences only. Its copies lack some clones; in the studies checked, an unresolved V gene accounts for under half of them, and the cause for the rest is not known. In this sample the table shows 470,000 or so clones, approximately 90% of which occur a single time. 4% to 4.5% of the sample belongs to the ten largest clones. The sequenced material came from peripheral blood. Receptors were obtained from a woman between 25 and 40 years old with acute or convalescent COVID-19.

The chain's CDR3 is CASSRGLAGGLDTQYF. The CDR3 nucleotides read TGTGCCAGCAGCCGGGGACTAGCGGGGGGTCTAGATACGCAGTATTTT. The rearrangement joins TRBV7-2 to TRBJ2-3; TRBD2 matches at 15 bases. The V segment lost 5 bases and the J segment 5 bases; nucleotides outside the gene matches: 5. The CDR3 spans 16 residues. Per germline, CDR1 SGHTA and CDR2 FQGNSA.

The gene calls are TRBV28 and TRBJ2-7; possibly TRBD1 for D (6 bases). The CDR3 consists of 15 residues. Looked up from germline, CDR1 is MDHEN and CDR2 is SYDVKM. The germline V and J ends were trimmed by 10 bases and 0 bases, with 19 bases remaining between them. The CDR3, as DNA: TGTGCCACGCAAACTCGGACAGAGAGCTCCTACGAGCAGTACTTC. Amino acids: CATQTRTESSYEQYF.

The sample holds a few counts of this clone. The identical CDR3 is also encoded by other nucleotide sequences in the sample. V and J are TRBV9 and TRBJ1-6, with unresolved D. V lost 0 bases, J lost 0 bases, and 10 bases lay in between. Germline CDR1 reads SGDLS; CDR2 reads YYNGEE. The CDR3 is 17 amino acids. The CDR3 nucleotides read TGTGCCAGCAGCGTAGGGGGAGTCAGCTCCTATAATTCACCCCTCCACTTT. It yields the protein CASSVGGVSSYNSPLHF. The full variable domain, rest sourced from reference TRBV9 and TRBJ1-6, is DSGVTQTPKHLITATGQRVTLRCSPRSGDLSVYWYQQSLDQGLQFLIQYYNGEERAKGNILERFSAQQFPDLHSELNLSSLELGDSALYFCASSVGGVSSYNSPLHFGNGTRLTVT.

This chain joins TRBV5-1 and TRBJ2-1; D remains unclear. Germline CDR1 is SGHRS and CDR2 is YFSETQ. The ends were cut back, 5 bases at V and 4 bases at J, with 16 bases in the middle. There are 15 residues in the CDR3. For the CDR3, the DNA is TGCGCCAGCAGACTGTTCCCCGACATTTACAATGAGCAGTTCTTC. This translates into CASRLFPDIYNEQFF.

J is TRBJ1-5 and V is TRBV12-3 or TRBV12-4; D gene uncertain. CDR3 length: 13 residues. Trimming stripped 4 bases from V and 3 bases from J, with 7 bases between. The CDR3 reads CASSSQYNQPQHF. The CDR3 DNA reads TGTGCCAGCAGTTCCCAGTACAATCAGCCCCAGCATTTT.

J is TRBJ2-5 and V is TRBV4-2, with a possible D match to TRBD2 (6 bases). This CDR3 is built from 18 residues. Germline V CDR1 and CDR2: LGHNA, YNFKEQ. The V end was cut by 1 base, the J end by 0 bases, with 18 bases between. CDR3 loop: CASSQVMWTKQYQETQYF. The DNA of the CDR3 is TGTGCCAGCAGCCAAGTTATGTGGACTAAACAGTACCAAGAGACCCAGTACTTC.

This clone has just one count. The chain recombines TRBV2 with TRBJ2-5; D remains unclear. This CDR3 has 13 amino acids. The V gene's germline CDR1 is SNHLY and CDR2 FYNNEI. Trimming took off 7 bases at V and 1 base at J, with 10 bases between the two ends. The CDR3 here is CASISELQETQYF. CDR3 DNA sequence: TGTGCCAGCATCAGCGAACTCCAAGAGACCCAGTACTTC.

V usage is TRBV3-1 (or the pseudogene TRBV3-2) and J usage is TRBJ1-2, with TRBD1 matching 9 bases. Germline trimming cut 3 bases from V and 11 bases from J; bases unmatched to any gene: 10. CDR1 is LGHDT, CDR2 YNNKEL, per germline (reference sequence). The CDR3 covers 14 residues. The CDR3 spells CASSHVGQGYWYTF. The DNA for the CDR3 is TGTGCCAGCAGCCACGTTGGACAGGGGTACTGGTACACCTTC.

The chain links TRBV7-2 to TRBJ2-1; 11 positions match TRBD2. This CDR3 contains 17 residues. CDR1 and CDR2 from the germline V gene are SGHTA and FQGNSA. Trimming cost V 2 bases and J 1 base; bases outside gene matches: 4. This CDR3 is CASSLTSGGLSYNEQFF. DNA of the CDR3: TGTGCCAGCAGCTTAACTAGCGGGGGACTTTCCTACAATGAGCAGTTCTTC.

CDR3 amino acids: CASSLALAPTYNEQFF. CDR3 in DNA: TGTGCCAGCAGCTTGGCACTAGCGCCGACTTACAATGAGCAGTTCTTC. The rearrangement links TRBV5-4 to TRBJ2-1; 7 positions agree with TRBD2. Germline trimming cut 0 bases from V and 4 bases from J; bases unmatched to any gene: 7. This CDR3 contains 16 residues. Germline V gene sequence: CDR1 SGHNT, CDR2 YYREEE (reference sequence).

The chain carries TRBV30 and TRBJ2-3, with D unclear. V was pared by 0 bases and J by 5 bases, with 9 bases between. The CDR3 runs 13 residues. In germline, CDR1 is GTSNPN, CDR2 SVGIG (reference sequence). The CDR3: CAWSVWAGDTQYF. CDR3 bases: TGTGCCTGGAGTGTATGGGCAGGAGATACGCAGTATTTT.

The rearrangement uses TRBV29-1 and TRBJ1-1; 8 bases line up with TRBD1. The germline CDR1 and CDR2 sequences are SQVTM and ANQGSEA. The CDR3 is made up of 11 amino acids. With V trimmed by 7 bases and J by 4 bases, 2 bases remained unmatched. This CDR3 reads CSADRGTEAFF. For the CDR3, the DNA is TGCAGCGCAGACAGGGGCACTGAAGCTTTCTTT. The entire variable domain, with the rest obtained from reference TRBV29-1 and TRBJ1-1, is as follows: SAVISQKPSRDICQRGTSLTIQCQVDSQVTMMFWYRQQPGQSLTLIATANQGSEATYESGFVIDKFPISRPNLTFSTLTVSNMSPEDSSIYLCSADRGTEAFFGQGTRLTVV.

CDR3 nucleotide sequence: TGTGCCAGCAGAAAGGGGGGACAGGCTGAGACCCAGTACTTC. It is translated as CASRKGGQAETQYF. The chain uses TRBV28 and TRBJ2-5; the match to TRBD1 covers 8 bases. With 6 bases clipped from V and 5 bases from J, the junction kept 8 bases outside the gene matches. Per the germline V gene, CDR1 is MDHEN and CDR2 is SYDVKM. The CDR3 is 14 residues long.

V and J are TRBV7-2 and TRBJ1-1; unclear D gene. The germline CDR1 and CDR2 sequences are SGHTA and FQGNSA. The CDR3 has 14 amino acids. Trimming removed 1 base from V and 1 base from J, with 7 bases in between. The CDR3 region is CASSLGSGNTEAFF. Written as DNA, the CDR3 is TGTGCCAGCAGCTTAGGGAGTGGGAACACTGAAGCTTTCTTT.

The V gene is TRBV4-1, the J gene TRBJ2-7, with D perhaps matching TRBD2 (6 bases). The V and J ends lost 1 base and 2 bases respectively, with 12 bases between them. The CDR3 extends over 15 amino acids. CDR1 is MGHRA and CDR2 is YSYEKL in the germline V gene. The CDR3, as DNA: TGCGCCAGCAGCCAAGGCGCGGGACTGACCTACGAGCAGTACTTC. Its translation: CASSQGAGLTYEQYF.

The chain links TRBV28 to TRBJ2-1, with 11 bases matching TRBD1. CDR3 size: 14 residues. Germline lookup yields CDR1 MDHEN and CDR2 SYDVKM. V lost 8 bases to trimming and J lost 8 bases; unmatched junction nucleotides: 8. CDR3 loop: CASGGTGGIYEQFF. The CDR3 DNA is TGTGCCAGCGGAGGGACAGGGGGTATCTATGAGCAGTTCTTC.

This clone was seen more than once but under ten times. The CDR3 DNA is TGTGCCAGCTCTGCGGGGGCCGACTACAATGAGCAGTTCTTC. Amino acid sequence: CASSAGADYNEQFF. The rearrangement joins TRBV3-1 (or the pseudogene TRBV3-2) to TRBJ2-1; D is perhaps TRBD2 (7 bases). Trimming removed 8 bases at V and 3 bases at J, with 14 bases between. This CDR3 comprises 14 residues. The V gene's germline CDR1 is LGHDT and CDR2 YNNKEL (reference sequence).

This chain links TRBV5-4 with TRBJ2-7; D perhaps matches TRBD2 (6 bases). CDR1 SGHNT and CDR2 YYREEE come from the germline V gene (reference sequence). This CDR3 comprises 14 residues. CDR3 in DNA: TGTACTGTAAAACCATCCCCGGGGGCCTACGAGCAGTACTTC. It translates to CTVKPSPGAYEQYF.

This chain's CDR3 is CASSTEGLNTEAFF. The CDR3 DNA is TGTGCCAGTAGTACGGAGGGGTTGAACACTGAAGCTTTCTTT. The gene calls are TRBV19 and TRBJ1-1; weak D call: TRBD1 (5 bases). CDR1 LNHDA and CDR2 SQIVND come from the germline V gene (reference sequence). Trimming shortened V by 4 bases and J by 0 bases, and 9 bases separated the two germline ends. This CDR3 is 14 amino acids long. The full variable domain, in which reference TRBV19 and TRBJ1-1 provide the parts outside the CDR3, is DGGITQSPKYLFRKEGQNVTLSCEQNLNHDAMYWYRQDPGQGLRLIYYSQIVNDFQKGDIAEGYSVSREKKESFPLTVTSAQKNPTAFYLCASSTEGLNTEAFFGQGTRLTVV.

The V call is TRBV6-5, the J call TRBJ1-5; D is unclear. CDR3 length equals 13 residues. Germline values: CDR1 MNHEY, CDR2 SVGAGI. Trimming shortened V by 6 bases and J by 3 bases, and 9 bases separated the two germline ends. CDR3 region: CASSRISNQPQHF. The CDR3 DNA follows: TGTGCCAGCAGCAGGATTTCCAATCAGCCCCAGCATTTT.

This chain links TRBV29-1 with TRBJ1-5, with a tentative D call TRBD1 (6 bases). Germline CDR1 and CDR2: SQVTM and ANQGSEA. V lost 6 bases to trimming and J lost 3 bases, with 12 bases between them. The CDR3 is made up of 13 amino acids. CDR3 region: CSVTDRANQPQHF. The CDR3, as DNA: TGCAGCGTCACGGACAGAGCCAATCAGCCCCAGCATTTT.

This sequence joins TRBV12-3 or TRBV12-4 and TRBJ2-1; D uncertain. V gave up 5 bases and J gave up 7 bases, with 12 bases separating them. The CDR3 is 13 residues long. The CDR3 sequence: CASSGVTTNEQFF. DNA of the CDR3: TGTGCCAGCAGTGGAGTGACGACGAATGAGCAGTTCTTC.

V and J are TRBV5-6 and TRBJ1-1; D is uncertain. From germline, CDR1 is SGHDT and CDR2 YYEEEE. The CDR3 loop spans 14 amino acids. Trimming took off 1 base at V and 5 bases at J, with 12 bases between the two ends. CDR3 bases: TGTGCCAGCAGCTTGTATTCCCCCTTTACTGAAGCTTTCTTT. It translates to CASSLYSPFTEAFF.

The chain is built from TRBV27 and TRBJ2-2; TRBD1 aligns across 10 bases. CDR3 length: 14 residues. Germline trimming cut 6 bases from V and 5 bases from J; bases unmatched to any gene: 3. Germline-derived CDR1 and CDR2 are MNHEY and SMNVEV (reference sequence). CDR3 protein: CASSRDRGTGELFF. Here the CDR3 DNA reads TGTGCCAGCAGCCGGGACAGGGGTACCGGGGAGCTGTTTTTT.

The chain joins TRBV6-2 or TRBV6-3 to TRBJ2-1, with TRBD2 matching over 12 bases. Germline V CDR1 and CDR2: MNHEY, SVGEGT. The CDR3 covers 16 residues. V shed 2 bases and J 8 bases; nucleotides not matched to a gene: 7. This CDR3 is CASSYASGGAVDEQFF. The DNA of the CDR3 is TGTGCCAGCAGTTACGCTAGCGGGGGGGCCGTGGATGAGCAGTTCTTC.

This sequence joins TRBV10-2 and TRBJ2-7, with D possibly TRBD1 on 5 matching bases. The V gene lost 5 bases and the J gene lost 6 bases, with 11 bases spanning the gap. Germline CDR1 and CDR2: WSHSY and SAAADI. The CDR3 spans 12 residues. In nucleotides, the CDR3 is TGCGCCAGCAGTCCCCTCCAGGGCGAGCAGTACTTC. It is translated as CASSPLQGEQYF.

This rearrangement joins TRBV19 to TRBJ2-5; the match to TRBD1 covers 9 bases. CDR1 is LNHDA and CDR2 is SQIVND in the germline V gene (reference sequence). The CDR3 has 16 amino acids. Losses at the gene ends were 1 base for V and 2 bases for J; bases not matched to a gene: 5. The CDR3, as DNA: TGTGCCAGTAGTATAGTGACAGGGGGGAGTCAAGAGACCCAGTACTTC. Its protein is CASSIVTGGSQETQYF.

The rearrangement uses TRBV5-4 and TRBJ1-3; a weak D match, TRBD1 (5 bases). CDR1 SGHNT and CDR2 YYREEE come from the germline V gene (reference sequence). V was cut by 5 bases and J by 0 bases, with 9 bases left in between. This CDR3 has 14 amino acids. In DNA form, the CDR3 reads TGTGCCAGCAGTTGGGGCCCCTCTGGAAACACCATATATTTT. Encoded protein: CASSWGPSGNTIYF. Combining the CDR3 with reference TRBV5-4 and TRBJ1-3 gives the whole variable domain ETGVTQSPTHLIKTRGQQVTLRCSSQSGHNTVSWYQQALGQGPQFIFQYYREEENGRGNFPPRFSGLQFPNYSSELNVNALELDDSALYLCASSWGPSGNTIYFGEGSWLTVV.

This rearrangement joins TRBV6-4 to TRBJ2-2; D perhaps matches TRBD1 (7 bases). Trimming cost V 2 bases and J 7 bases, with 17 bases left between them. Germline CDR1 MRHNA, CDR2 SNTAGT. The CDR3 runs 16 residues. This chain's CDR3 is CASSDARGQNHGELFF. DNA for the CDR3: TGTGCCAGCAGTGACGCGCGGGGACAGAATCACGGGGAGCTGTTTTTT.